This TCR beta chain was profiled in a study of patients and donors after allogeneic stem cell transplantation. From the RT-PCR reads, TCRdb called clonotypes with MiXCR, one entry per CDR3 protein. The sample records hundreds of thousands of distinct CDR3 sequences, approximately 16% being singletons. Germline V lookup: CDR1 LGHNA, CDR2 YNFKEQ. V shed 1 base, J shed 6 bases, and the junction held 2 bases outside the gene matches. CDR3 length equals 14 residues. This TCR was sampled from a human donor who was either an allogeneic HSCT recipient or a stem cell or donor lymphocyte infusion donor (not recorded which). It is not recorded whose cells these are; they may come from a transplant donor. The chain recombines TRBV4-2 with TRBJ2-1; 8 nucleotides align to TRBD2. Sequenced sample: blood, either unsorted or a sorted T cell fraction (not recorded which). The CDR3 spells CASSQGTSTNEQFF. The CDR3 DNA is TGTGCCAGCAGCCAAGGGACTAGCACCAATGAGCAGTTCTTC.